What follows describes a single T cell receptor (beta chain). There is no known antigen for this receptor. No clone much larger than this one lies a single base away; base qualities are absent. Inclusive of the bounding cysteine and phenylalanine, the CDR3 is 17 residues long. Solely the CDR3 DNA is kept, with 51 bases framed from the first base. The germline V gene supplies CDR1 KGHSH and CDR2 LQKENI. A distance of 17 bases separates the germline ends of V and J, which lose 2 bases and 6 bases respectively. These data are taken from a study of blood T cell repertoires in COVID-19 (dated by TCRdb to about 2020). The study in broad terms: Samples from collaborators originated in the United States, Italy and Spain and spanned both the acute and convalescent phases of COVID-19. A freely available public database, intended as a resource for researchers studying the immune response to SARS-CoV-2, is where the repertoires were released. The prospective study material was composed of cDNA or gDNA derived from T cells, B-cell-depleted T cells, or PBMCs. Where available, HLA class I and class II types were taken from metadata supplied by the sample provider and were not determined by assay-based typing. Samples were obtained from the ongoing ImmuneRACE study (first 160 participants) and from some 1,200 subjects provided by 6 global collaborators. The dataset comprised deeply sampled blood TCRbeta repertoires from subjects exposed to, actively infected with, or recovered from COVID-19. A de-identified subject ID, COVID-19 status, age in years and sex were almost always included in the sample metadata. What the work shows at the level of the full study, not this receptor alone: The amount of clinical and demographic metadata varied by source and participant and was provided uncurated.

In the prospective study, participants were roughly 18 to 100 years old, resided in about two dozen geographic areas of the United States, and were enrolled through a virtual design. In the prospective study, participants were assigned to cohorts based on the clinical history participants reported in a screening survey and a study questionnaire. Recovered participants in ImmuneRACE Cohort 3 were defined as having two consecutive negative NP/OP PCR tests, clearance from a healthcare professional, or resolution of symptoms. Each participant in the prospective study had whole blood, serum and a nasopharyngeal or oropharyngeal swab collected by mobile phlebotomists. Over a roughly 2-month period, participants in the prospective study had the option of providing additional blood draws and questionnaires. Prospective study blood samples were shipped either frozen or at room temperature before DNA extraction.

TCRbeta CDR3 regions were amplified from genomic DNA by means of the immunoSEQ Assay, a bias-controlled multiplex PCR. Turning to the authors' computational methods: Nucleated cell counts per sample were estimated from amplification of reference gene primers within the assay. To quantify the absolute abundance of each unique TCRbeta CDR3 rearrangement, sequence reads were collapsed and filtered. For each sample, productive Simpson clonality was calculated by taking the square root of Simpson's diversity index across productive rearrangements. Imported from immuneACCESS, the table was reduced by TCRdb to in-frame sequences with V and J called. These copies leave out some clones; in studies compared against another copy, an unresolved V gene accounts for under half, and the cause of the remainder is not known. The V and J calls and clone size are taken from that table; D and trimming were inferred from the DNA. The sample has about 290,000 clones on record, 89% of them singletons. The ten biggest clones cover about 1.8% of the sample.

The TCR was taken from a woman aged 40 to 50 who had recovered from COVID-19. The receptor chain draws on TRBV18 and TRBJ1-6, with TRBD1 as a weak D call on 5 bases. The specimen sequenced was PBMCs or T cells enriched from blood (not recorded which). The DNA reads TGTGCCAGCTCACCAGGGGTGGGGGGGAATCCTAATTCACCCCTCCACTTT. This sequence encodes CASSPGVGGNPNSPLHF.